These 18 T cell receptor beta chains were sequenced from one sample in a study of T-cell reconstitution after alpha-beta-depleted transplantation in children. Unique molecular identifiers were built into the TCRbeta library. TCRdb processed the PCR reads anew with MiXCR; each CDR3 protein has one entry. The sample includes hundreds of thousands of distinct CDR3 sequences, 10% to 13% of them seen just once. Sequenced here: PBMCs from the stem cell graft donor, sampled from the stem cell graft. The source is a human donor who donated a stem cell graft to a child with acute myeloid leukemia.

Ten or more counts support this clonotype. The chain has TRBV6-2 or TRBV6-3 and TRBJ2-7; perhaps TRBD1 as D (6 bases). Per the germline V gene, CDR1 is MNHEY and CDR2 is SVGEGT. The CDR3 runs to 14 residues. The V and J ends lost 4 bases and 3 bases respectively, with 13 bases between them. The CDR3 DNA reads as TGTGCCAGCAGTTCACAGGGTTCCAGCTACGAGCAGTACTTC. Translated, it gives CASSSQGSSYEQYF.

This clonotype was observed at least ten times. V gene TRBV5-1 combines with J gene TRBJ2-7; D gene ambiguous. CDR3 length equals 14 residues. Trimming left V 1 base short and J 3 bases short, with 11 bases between. Germline values: CDR1 SGHRS, CDR2 YFSETQ. Written as DNA, the CDR3 is TGCGCCAGCAGCTTGATGGACGGAAGCTACGAGCAGTACTTC. Its protein product is CASSLMDGSYEQYF.

This clonotype showed up just once. V usage is TRBV27 and J usage is TRBJ2-7, with 10 bases lining up with TRBD2. The CDR3 runs to 14 residues. V lost 6 bases and J lost 3; bases outside the gene matches: 5. From germline, CDR1 is MNHEY and CDR2 SMNVEV (reference sequence). The CDR3 region is CASRGLAGGYEQYF. The CDR3 DNA reads TGTGCCAGCAGGGGTTTAGCGGGGGGCTACGAGCAGTACTTC.

The rearrangement links TRBV20-1 to TRBJ1-1; D is unclear. CDR1 is DFQATT, CDR2 SNEGSKA, per germline (reference sequence). V lost 3 bases, J lost 1 base, and 12 bases lay in between. The CDR3 loop spans 14 amino acids. The CDR3 loop reads CSASRWQTNTEAFF. For the CDR3, the DNA is TGCAGTGCTAGCAGGTGGCAGACGAACACTGAAGCTTTCTTT.

This chain uses TRBV20-1 with TRBJ2-3, with TRBD2 matching 14 bases. The germline V gene has CDR1 DFQATT and CDR2 SNEGSKA (reference sequence). The CDR3 totals 19 residues. The ends lost 5 bases at V and 4 bases at J; junction bases unmatched: 17. CDR3 sequence (DNA): TGCAGTGCTCCCACGGGACTAGCGGGAGTATTGTCAGTGGCAGATACGCAGTATTTT. Encoded protein: CSAPTGLAGVLSVADTQYF.

There are a few counts of this clonotype. The chain couples TRBV12-3 or TRBV12-4 to TRBJ2-1, with D unresolved. V was cut by 1 base and J by 8 bases, with 12 bases left in between. This CDR3 has 14 residues. The chain's CDR3 is CASSLDGSRDEQFF. In DNA form, the CDR3 reads TGTGCCAGCAGTTTAGATGGTAGTCGCGATGAGCAGTTCTTC.

This clonotype was seen repeatedly, ten times or more. The rearrangement links TRBV20-1 to TRBJ2-2, with 7 bases that match TRBD2. The CDR3 runs to 15 residues. Germline V lookup: CDR1 DFQATT, CDR2 SNEGSKA (reference sequence). V lost 6 bases, J lost 5 bases, and 12 bases stayed unmatched. The CDR3 bases are TGCAGTGCCAGCGGGAAACTCTCTGGGACCGGGGAGCTGTTTTTT. Its translation: CSASGKLSGTGELFF.

The chain employs TRBV5-5 and TRBJ2-1; 8 bases line up with TRBD1. The germline gives CDR1 SGHKS, CDR2 YYEKEE (reference sequence). CDR3 length equals 14 residues. V lost 4 bases and J lost 6; bases outside the gene matches: 6. CDR3 bases: TGTGCCAGCAGCGGCCAGGGGGCAGTCAATGAGCAGTTCTTC. Protein sequence: CASSGQGAVNEQFF. The full variable domain, completed using reference TRBV5-5 and TRBJ2-1, is DAGVTQSPTHLIKTRGQQVTLRCSPISGHKSVSWYQQVLGQGPQFIFQYYEKEERGRGNFPDRFSARQFPNYSSELNVNALLLGDSALYLCASSGQGAVNEQFFGPGTRLTVL.

This clonotype was detected ten times or more. The rearrangement links TRBV6-2 or TRBV6-3 to TRBJ2-2, with TRBD2 matching over 8 bases. There are 15 residues in the CDR3. After removal of 2 bases from V and 8 bases from J, the junction contained 7 bases not matched to a gene. Germline loops: CDR1 MNHEY, CDR2 SVGEGT. The CDR3 sequence is CASSYPAGASGELFF. The DNA of the CDR3 is TGTGCCAGCAGTTACCCAGCGGGAGCTTCAGGGGAGCTGTTTTTT.

This clonotype was seen once. The rearrangement links TRBV6-5 to TRBJ2-3; 7 bases align to TRBD1. Germline loops: CDR1 MNHEY, CDR2 SVGAGI. The length of the CDR3 is 15 residues. J was trimmed by 3 bases and V by 4 bases; bases with no gene match: 7. The CDR3, as DNA: TGTGCCAGCAGTTGGACAGGAGATTCGACAGATACGCAGTATTTT. Translation gives CASSWTGDSTDTQYF.

The chain couples TRBV9 to TRBJ2-5; the D gene is possibly TRBD2 (6 bases). The CDR3 sequence is 17 residues long. Trimming removed 4 bases at V and 1 base at J, with 20 bases between. From germline, CDR1 is SGDLS and CDR2 YYNGEE. The CDR3 loop reads CASSRGPGQGGQETQYF. CDR3 sequence (DNA): TGTGCCAGCAGCAGAGGCCCAGGGCAGGGAGGCCAAGAGACCCAGTACTTC.

This clonotype was counted many times. The chain carries TRBV4-1 and TRBJ2-2; D not resolved. The CDR3 covers 13 residues. Germline V gives CDR1 MGHRA, CDR2 YSYEKL. V shed 1 base and J shed 3 bases, with 3 bases lying between them. CDR3: CASSQADTGELFF. The CDR3 DNA is TGCGCCAGCAGCCAAGCGGACACCGGGGAGCTGTTTTTT.

The chain has TRBV7-3 and TRBJ2-3, with 8 bases fitting TRBD2. Losses at the gene ends were 5 bases for V and 3 bases for J; bases not matched to a gene: 7. In germline, CDR1 is SGHTA, CDR2 FQGTGA. The length of the CDR3 is 15 residues. Here the CDR3 reads CASSPLLAGTDTQYF. The CDR3, as DNA: TGTGCCAGCAGCCCATTATTAGCGGGAACAGATACGCAGTATTTT.

This clonotype has more than one count but fewer than ten. The J gene is TRBJ2-2, the V gene TRBV3-1, with TRBD2 as a possible D gene (6 bases). The CDR3 consists of 14 residues. Germline CDR1 reads LGHDT; CDR2 reads YNNKEL (reference sequence). The V end was cut by 2 bases, the J end by 6 bases, with 10 bases between. The CDR3 region is CASSQSGAAGELFF. The CDR3 DNA reads as TGTGCCAGCAGCCAATCGGGAGCGGCCGGGGAGCTGTTTTTT.

In its sample, this clonotype was seen many times. V usage is TRBV10-3 and J usage is TRBJ2-7, with D possibly TRBD1 on 6 matching bases. Germline V gives CDR1 ENHRY, CDR2 SYGVKD. V lost 0 bases, J lost 3 bases, and 18 bases lay in between. The CDR3 runs 17 residues. This chain's CDR3 is CAISESNRAGENYEQYF. The CDR3 DNA reads as TGTGCCATCAGTGAGTCGAACAGGGCAGGGGAGAACTACGAGCAGTACTTC.

V is TRBV2 and J is TRBJ2-7; TRBD1 agrees at 9 bases. Trimming cost V 7 bases and J 6 bases; bases outside gene matches: 16. Looked up from germline, CDR1 is SNHLY and CDR2 is FYNNEI. The CDR3 runs 16 residues. The DNA for the CDR3 is TGTGCCAGCACCCTTTCAGGGACAGGGCGATACTCCGAGCAGTACTTC. Residues: CASTLSGTGRYSEQYF.

This chain uses TRBV18 with TRBJ2-7; TRBD2 matches 11 bases. There are 14 residues in the CDR3. The germline V gene encodes CDR1 KGHSH and CDR2 LQKENI. V was clipped by 3 bases and J by 6 bases; unmatched bases: 4. The chain's CDR3 is CASSPASGRTEQYF. The CDR3, as DNA: TGTGCCAGCTCACCGGCTAGCGGGAGGACCGAGCAGTACTTC. The full variable domain, its missing parts supplied by reference TRBV18 and TRBJ2-7, is NAGVMQNPRHLVRRRGQEARLRCSPMKGHSHVYWYRQLPEEGLKFMVYLQKENIIDESGMPKERFSAEFPKEGPSILRIQQVVRGDSAAYFCASSPASGRTEQYFGPGTRLTVT.

This clonotype was counted a few times. The J gene is TRBJ2-2, the V gene TRBV10-3, with 7 nucleotides matching TRBD2. This CDR3 is 14 amino acids long. The germline V gene has CDR1 ENHRY and CDR2 SYGVKD. V trimming: 7 bases; J trimming: 6 bases; junction bases outside the gene matches: 8. The CDR3 DNA sequence: TGTGCCATCACGGGCGGGAGAGGTTCCGGGGAGCTGTTTTTT. It translates to CAITGGRGSGELFF.